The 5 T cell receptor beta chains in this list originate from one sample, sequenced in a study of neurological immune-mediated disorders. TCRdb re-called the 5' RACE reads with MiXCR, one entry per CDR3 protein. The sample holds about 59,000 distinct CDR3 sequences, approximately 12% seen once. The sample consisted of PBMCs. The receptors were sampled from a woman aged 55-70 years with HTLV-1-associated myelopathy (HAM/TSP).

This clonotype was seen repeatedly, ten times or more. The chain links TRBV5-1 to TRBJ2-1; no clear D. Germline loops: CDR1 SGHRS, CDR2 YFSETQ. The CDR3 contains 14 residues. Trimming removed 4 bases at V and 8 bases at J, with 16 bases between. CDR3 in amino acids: CASSIGRVLDEQFF. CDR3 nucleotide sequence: TGCGCCAGCAGCATCGGACGGGTTCTGGATGAGCAGTTCTTC. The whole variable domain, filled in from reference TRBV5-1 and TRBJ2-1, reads KAGVTQTPRYLIKTRGQQVTLSCSPISGHRSVSWYQQTPGQGLQFLFEYFSETQRNKGNFPGRFSGRQFSNSRSEMNVSTLELGDSALYLCASSIGRVLDEQFFGPGTRLTVL.

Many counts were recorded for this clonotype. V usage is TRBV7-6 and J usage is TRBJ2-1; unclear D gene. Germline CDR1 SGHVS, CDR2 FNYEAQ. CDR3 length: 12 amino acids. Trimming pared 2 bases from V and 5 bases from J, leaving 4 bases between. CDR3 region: CASSLSNNEQFF. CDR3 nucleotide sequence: TGTGCCAGCAGCTTAAGTAACAATGAGCAGTTCTTC. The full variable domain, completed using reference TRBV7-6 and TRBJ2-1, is GAGVSQSPRYKVTKRGQDVALRCDPISGHVSLYWYRQALGQGPEFLTYFNYEAQQDKSGLPNDRFSAERPEGSISTLTIQRTEQRDSAMYRCASSLSNNEQFFGPGTRLTVL.

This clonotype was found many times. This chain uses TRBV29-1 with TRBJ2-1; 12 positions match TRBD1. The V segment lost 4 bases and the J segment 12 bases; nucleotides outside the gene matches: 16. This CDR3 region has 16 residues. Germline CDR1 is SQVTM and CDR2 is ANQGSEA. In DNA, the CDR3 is TGCAGCGTTGTGTGGGGGACAGGGGGCAGTGTTTATGGGCAGTTCTTC. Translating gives CSVVWGTGGSVYGQFF.

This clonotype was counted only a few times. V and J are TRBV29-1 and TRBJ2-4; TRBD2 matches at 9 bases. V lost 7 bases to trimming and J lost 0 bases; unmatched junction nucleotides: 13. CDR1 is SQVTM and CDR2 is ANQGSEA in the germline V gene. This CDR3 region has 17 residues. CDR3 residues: CSAGGASGNLAKNIQYF. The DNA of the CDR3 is TGCAGCGCCGGGGGGGCTAGCGGGAATTTAGCCAAAAACATTCAGTACTTC.

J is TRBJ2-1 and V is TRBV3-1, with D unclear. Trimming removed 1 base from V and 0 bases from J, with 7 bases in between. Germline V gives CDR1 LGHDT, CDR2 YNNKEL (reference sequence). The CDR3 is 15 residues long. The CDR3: CASSQVESSYNEQFF. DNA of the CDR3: TGTGCCAGCAGCCAAGTTGAAAGCTCCTACAATGAGCAGTTCTTC.